Below, 21 T cell receptor beta chains from the same sample are listed, as sequenced in a study of beta chain features in type 1 diabetes. Study observations and caveats: All four CD4+ subsets from Type 1 diabetes patients carried moderately but significantly shorter TCRB CDR3s.

TCRB transcripts that were expressed got sequenced, as all of the isolated RNA had been reverse transcribed. Clones were sequenced by immunoSEQ multiplex PCR, and TCRdb holds only the in-frame ones, with some missing. The sample yields a few hundred thousand clones, 8.5% to 10% seen once. Antigens for these TCRs are unknown. Specimen: central memory CD4+ T cells from blood. These receptors all come from a man aged 25-45 years with type 1 diabetes.

The chain uses TRBV6-6 and TRBJ1-4, with a weak D call TRBD1 (6 bases). In germline, CDR1 is MNHNY, CDR2 SVGAGI (reference sequence). The CDR3 runs to 14 residues. V gave up 5 bases and J gave up 8 bases, with 15 bases separating them. The CDR3 sequence: CASSLQGISEKLFF. CDR3 DNA sequence: TGTGCCAGCAGTCTCCAGGGGATATCGGAAAAACTGTTTTTT.

This clone showed up just a few times. The V call is TRBV7-2, the J call TRBJ1-1; D is perhaps TRBD1 (5 bases). The CDR3 loop spans 14 amino acids. Per germline, CDR1 SGHTA and CDR2 FQGNSA. Deletions cut 0 bases from V and 8 bases from J, with 13 bases between. DNA of the CDR3: TGTGCCAGCAGCTTAGCCGGGGCCACTAGGGAAGCTTTCTTT. This translates into CASSLAGATREAFF.

In its sample, this clone was seen a few times. The V gene is TRBV5-1, the J gene TRBJ1-4; D gene ambiguous. V was shortened by 0 bases and J by 4 bases, with 10 bases between the two germline ends. CDR1 and CDR2 (germline): SGHRS, YFSETQ. CDR3 length equals 15 residues. The CDR3 DNA follows: TGCGCCAGCAGCTTGGTGGCAGCTAGTAATGAAAAACTGTTTTTT. Its translation is CASSLVAASNEKLFF.

This clone showed up just a few times. This sequence joins TRBV4-2 and TRBJ2-1, with TRBD1 matching over 9 bases. CDR1 and CDR2 from the germline V gene are LGHNA and YNFKEQ. The CDR3 has 21 amino acids. The V segment lost 0 bases and the J segment 2 bases; nucleotides outside the gene matches: 17. The DNA for the CDR3 is TGTGCCAGCAGCCAAGAAGCTTACCGGCGGGACAGGGAACGGACCTACAATGAGCAGTTCTTC. It translates to CASSQEAYRRDRERTYNEQFF.

This clone was found many times. The chain employs TRBV11-1 and TRBJ1-3; tentatively, D is TRBD1 (6 bases). CDR1 is SGHAT, CDR2 FQDESV, per germline (reference sequence). The V and J ends lost 5 bases and 0 bases respectively, with 8 bases between them. The CDR3 contains 14 residues. The CDR3: CASSTGISGNTIYF. CDR3 DNA sequence: TGTGCCAGCAGCACAGGGATCTCTGGAAACACCATATATTTT.

This clone was recorded a few times. V usage is TRBV6-5 and J usage is TRBJ1-2; D is possibly TRBD1 (5 bases). The CDR3 has 13 residues. V shed 6 bases and J shed 6 bases, with 14 bases lying between them. CDR1 is MNHEY and CDR2 is SVGAGI in the germline V gene. The CDR3 nucleotides are TGTGCCAGCAGGATGTCCAGAGGGGATGGCTACACCTTC. Translation gives CASRMSRGDGYTF.

The chain couples TRBV19 to TRBJ2-1; perhaps TRBD2 as D (5 bases). From germline, CDR1 is LNHDA and CDR2 SQIVND (reference sequence). The V gene lost 2 bases and the J gene lost 9 bases, with 17 bases spanning the gap. The CDR3 is 15 amino acids. In DNA, the CDR3 is TGTGCCAGTAGTATATTTTCGAGGGCCAACGGTGAGCAGTTCTTC. Protein: CASSIFSRANGEQFF. Based on the CDR3 plus reference TRBV19 and TRBJ2-1, the full variable domain is DGGITQSPKYLFRKEGQNVTLSCEQNLNHDAMYWYRQDPGQGLRLIYYSQIVNDFQKGDIAEGYSVSREKKESFPLTVTSAQKNPTAFYLCASSIFSRANGEQFFGPGTRLTVL.

This clone was seen more than once but under ten times. The chain couples TRBV7-2 to TRBJ1-5; unclear D gene. Trimming cost V 1 base and J 9 bases, with 13 bases left between them. Per germline, CDR1 SGHTA and CDR2 FQGNSA. This CDR3 contains 14 residues. The CDR3 reads CASSLDTDLRPQHF. The CDR3 DNA follows: TGTGCCAGCAGCTTAGATACGGACCTACGGCCCCAGCATTTT.

The chain links TRBV5-1 to TRBJ2-5, with TRBD2 matching over 7 bases. Unmatched junction bases numbered 6, after V lost 4 bases and J lost 3 bases. The CDR3 is 14 residues long. Germline V gene lookup returns CDR1 SGHRS and CDR2 YFSETQ. The CDR3, as DNA: TGCGCCAGCAGCGGAGCTAGCGGAGAAGAGACCCAGTACTTC. Translation: CASSGASGEETQYF.

The chain recombines TRBV10-3 with TRBJ1-1; D call uncertain. V lost 10 bases and J 1 base, leaving 10 bases between the germline ends. CDR1 ENHRY and CDR2 SYGVKD come from the germline V gene. The CDR3 is made up of 12 amino acids. CDR3 protein: CASRLGNTEAFF. For the CDR3, the DNA is TGTGCCAGCAGACTGGGGAACACTGAAGCTTTCTTT.

The chain couples TRBV10-3 to TRBJ2-2; 10 positions agree with TRBD1. The CDR3 extends over 15 amino acids. The germline gives CDR1 ENHRY, CDR2 SYGVKD. The V and J ends lost 7 bases and 3 bases, in that order; junction bases with no gene match: 5. In nucleotides, the CDR3 is TGTGCCATCAACCCCGGGACAGGGGACACCGGGGAGCTGTTTTTT. It codes for CAINPGTGDTGELFF.

This clone was counted ten times or more. V is TRBV7-9 and J is TRBJ1-2; D might be TRBD1 (6 bases). CDR1 is SEHNR and CDR2 is FQNEAQ in the germline V gene (reference sequence). The CDR3 spans 13 residues. The germline V and J ends were trimmed by 5 bases and 5 bases, with 12 bases remaining between them. The CDR3 coding sequence is TGTGCCAGCAGCCCCCAGACAGGTTATGGCTACACCTTC. Protein sequence: CASSPQTGYGYTF.

This clone turned up a few times. V usage is TRBV18 and J usage is TRBJ2-7, with unresolved D. V shed 4 bases and J shed 1 base, with 11 bases lying between them. CDR3 length equals 14 residues. Germline values: CDR1 KGHSH, CDR2 LQKENI. For the CDR3, the DNA is TGTGCCAGCTCACGGGCCGACGGGTCCTACGAGCAGTACTTC. It specifies CASSRADGSYEQYF.

This clone was seen many times. J is TRBJ2-3 and V is TRBV30; 11 bases are a match to TRBD2. The germline V gene has CDR1 GTSNPN and CDR2 SVGIG (reference sequence). The CDR3 is 15 residues long. J was trimmed by 1 base and V by 0 bases; bases with no gene match: 0. CDR3 loop: CAWSVLAGGTDTQYF. The CDR3 nucleotides read TGTGCCTGGAGTGTACTAGCGGGGGGCACAGATACGCAGTATTTT.

This clone turned up a few times. The chain links TRBV7-2 to TRBJ2-5; D could derive from TRBD1 or TRBD2 (6 bases each). Germline assignment: CDR1 SGHTA and CDR2 FQGNSA. The germline V and J ends were trimmed by 1 base and 3 bases, with 21 bases remaining between them. There are 18 residues in the CDR3. The CDR3 sequence: CASSLDSRSQGLEETQYF. As DNA, the CDR3 is TGTGCCAGCAGCTTAGATTCCCGCTCACAGGGACTCGAAGAGACCCAGTACTTC.

J is TRBJ2-3 and V is TRBV7-9; D ambiguous. Per germline, CDR1 SEHNR and CDR2 FQNEAQ (reference sequence). This CDR3 spans 14 amino acids. V was pared by 4 bases and J by 2 bases, with 10 bases between. The CDR3 DNA reads as TGTGCCAGCAGCTATATACTTTCCACAGATACGCAGTATTTT. Its translation: CASSYILSTDTQYF.

The genes are TRBV2 and TRBJ2-7, with D perhaps matching TRBD1 or TRBD2 (6 bases each). V lost 3 bases and J lost 2, with 11 bases in between. The CDR3 sequence is 14 residues long. In germline, CDR1 is SNHLY, CDR2 FYNNEI. The CDR3 DNA reads as TGTGCCAGCAGTGATGGAGGGGGGCCCTACGAGCAGTACTTC. Protein sequence: CASSDGGGPYEQYF. Full variable domain (missing parts from reference TRBV2 and TRBJ2-7): EPEVTQTPSHQVTQMGQEVILRCVPISNHLYFYWYRQILGQKVEFLVSFYNNEISEKSEIFDDQFSVERPDGSNFTLKIRSTKLEDSAMYFCASSDGGGPYEQYFGPGTRLTVT.

This clone has a handful of counts. The chain uses TRBV7-8 and TRBJ1-4; 10 nucleotides line up with TRBD1. CDR1 and CDR2 (germline): SGHVS, FQNEAQ. This CDR3 region has 15 residues. The ends lost 3 bases at V and 6 bases at J; junction bases unmatched: 4. The DNA of the CDR3 is TGTGCCAGCAGCTTTGGGACAGGGGAGGATGAAAAACTGTTTTTT. Residues: CASSFGTGEDEKLFF.

The rearrangement links TRBV5-1 to TRBJ2-5, with 10 bases that match TRBD1. Germline V gene data show CDR1 as SGHRS and CDR2 as YFSETQ. The CDR3 runs 17 residues. Trimming took 0 bases from V and 4 from J; bases not matched to a gene: 9. The CDR3 bases are TGCGCCAGCAGCTTGGGTCCGGGACAGGGGACACGAGAGACCCAGTACTTC. This codes for CASSLGPGQGTRETQYF.

Only a few counts were recorded for this clone. The chain couples TRBV6-5 to TRBJ2-3; a possible D gene is TRBD1 (6 bases). Between the trimmed V and J ends, which lost 8 bases and 0 bases, there was a span of 12 bases. CDR1 is MNHEY, CDR2 SVGAGI, per germline. There are 14 residues in the CDR3. This CDR3 reads CASGPDRSTDTQYF. CDR3 nucleotides: TGTGCCAGCGGCCCGGACAGAAGCACAGATACGCAGTATTTT.

This clone has at least ten counts. The V gene is TRBV5-4, the J gene TRBJ2-5, with 7 bases lining up with TRBD2. This CDR3 comprises 14 residues. The germline CDR1 and CDR2 sequences are SGHNT and YYREEE (reference sequence). After removal of 1 base from V and 4 bases from J, the junction contained 4 bases not matched to a gene. In DNA form, the CDR3 reads TGTGCCAGCAGCTTGTCTAGCGGCTCAGAGACCCAGTACTTC. Translating it yields CASSLSSGSETQYF.